Sequencing of this T cell receptor (beta chain) was carried out in a study of CD8 T cells in ankylosing spondylitis (dated by TCRdb to 2016 to 2017). About the full investigation: T cell receptor beta repertoires were profiled in healthy donors and ankylosing spondylitis patients so that disease-linked TCR variants could be found. The full study cohort comprised 25 or so ankylosing spondylitis patients and 110 or so healthy donors. Peripheral blood samples were taken, and synovial fluid was additionally collected from ankylosing spondylitis patients. The paper's findings and limits, for the study overall: Some motif variants were previously reported in synovial fluid and blood of reactive arthritis patients, suggesting common disease-initiation mechanisms. Blood from ankylosing spondylitis patients appeared to be characterized by a TCR beta motif made up of seven or eight highly homologous amino acid variants. The disease-linked clones were reported as significantly enriched in matched synovial fluid samples from ankylosing spondylitis patients. A CD8+ phenotype was shown by the disease-linked clones, which were found at relatively low frequencies in peripheral blood.

This clonotype was observed a handful of times. The specificity of this receptor is unknown. Per-base quality was not reported, and no clone a single base away is much larger than it. Sequencing was carried out with an Illumina HiSeq 2500. TCR beta libraries were prepared by quantitative 5'-RACE with molecular barcodes. Processing in the source paper ran as follows. A new computational method, built on a probabilistic model of VDJ rearrangement, was used to identify disease-linked TCR variants. Using fastp at Q25 and MiXCR, TCRdb reprocessed the public reads and kept productive beta chains. Duplicate CDR3 protein sequences are folded into a single record with the most common DNA and genes. The V and J calls were not made by the authors but by TCRdb's processing. Recorded for this sample are approximately 400,000 distinct CDR3 sequences; 17% of them occurred a single time. The ten largest clones add up to just over 1% of the sample.

There are 14 amino acids in the CDR3, from cysteine to phenylalanine inclusive. Left in the record is the CDR3 DNA by itself, 42 bases read in frame from the first base. The trim is 6 bases for V and 2 bases for J, with a gap of 14 bases between the germline ends. Via the germline V gene, CDR1 is MNHNS and CDR2 SASEGT. The sequence is built from TRBV6-1 and TRBJ2-7; no D gene is confidently identified. The receptor was isolated from a male donor with ankylosing spondylitis. Sequenced material: blood, either unsorted or a sorted T cell fraction (not recorded which). The CDR3 loop reads CASRPGYRTYEQYF. The bases read TGTGCCAGCAGGCCAGGTTACCGGACCTACGAGCAGTACTTC.